The rows below give T cell receptor beta chains drawn from one sample of a study of human T cells and chemical hapten exposure. Using its own MiXCR run on the RACE reads, TCRdb lists one record per CDR3 protein. The sample lists approximately 370,000 distinct CDR3 sequences, approximately 5% seen once, with about 8.2% in the top ten. The sequences come from whole blood, collected in connection with sensitization to the hapten diphenylcyclopropenone (DPC). The origin of the receptors is a woman younger than 30 with alopecia areata. Some clones in this sample may be carry-over from other donors' samples. Each CDR3 is given with its conserved first and last residue. D genes are given only for firm matches. Rows may omit the clone size; those that give it use once, few, many or a size class.

CDR3 protein: CASMEEGQSDEQFF; CDR3 DNA: TGTGCCAGCATGGAGGAGGGTCAATCTGATGAGCAGTTCTTC; D gene: -; clone size: -; V gene: TRBV2; CDR3 length: 14; J gene: TRBJ2-1
CDR3 protein: CASSGREGALNF; CDR3 DNA: TGTGCCAGCAGCGGAAGAGAGGGGGCCCTGAACTTC; D gene: TRBD1; clone size: -; V gene: TRBV11-3; CDR3 length: 12; J gene: TRBJ2-5
CDR3 protein: CASSLGFNRARTDTQYF; CDR3 DNA: TGTGCCAGCAGCTTAGGCTTTAACAGGGCTCGCACAGATACGCAGTATTTT; D gene: -; clone size: -; V gene: TRBV7-8; CDR3 length: 17; J gene: TRBJ2-3
CDR3 protein: CASSPPGQGMNTEAFF; CDR3 DNA: TGTGCCAGCTCACCTCCGGGACAGGGCATGAACACTGAAGCTTTCTTT; D gene: TRBD1; clone size: few; V gene: TRBV18; CDR3 length: 16; J gene: TRBJ1-1
CDR3 protein: CASSSRPLRPQHF; CDR3 DNA: TGTGCCAGCAGTTCACGACCCCTGAGGCCCCAGCATTTT; D gene: -; clone size: -; V gene: TRBV6-5; CDR3 length: 13; J gene: TRBJ1-5
CDR3 protein: CASSPENYGYTF; CDR3 DNA: TGTGCCAGCTCACCCGAGAACTATGGCTACACCTTC; D gene: -; clone size: many; V gene: TRBV18; CDR3 length: 12; J gene: TRBJ1-2
CDR3 protein: CASSLPLANQPQHF; CDR3 DNA: TGTGCCAGCAGCCTGCCCTTAGCGAATCAGCCCCAGCATTTT; D gene: -; clone size: -; V gene: TRBV7-2; CDR3 length: 14; J gene: TRBJ1-5
CDR3 protein: CASSYRTGDTSSYNSPLHF; CDR3 DNA: TGTGCCAGCAGTTACAGGACAGGGGATACGAGCTCCTATAATTCACCCCTCCACTTT; D gene: TRBD1; clone size: -; V gene: TRBV6-5; CDR3 length: 19; J gene: TRBJ1-6
CDR3 protein: CASSLFQGLSSPLHF; CDR3 DNA: TGTGCCAGCAGTTTATTTCAGGGGCTTAGTTCACCCCTCCACTTT; D gene: -; clone size: few; V gene: TRBV12-3/TRBV12-4; CDR3 length: 15; J gene: TRBJ1-6
CDR3 protein: CATSRGPWTGARNSPLHF; CDR3 DNA: TGTGCCACCAGCAGAGGCCCCTGGACAGGGGCCCGGAATTCACCCCTCCACTTT; D gene: TRBD1; clone size: -; V gene: TRBV15; CDR3 length: 18; J gene: TRBJ1-6
CDR3 protein: CASTSQSLRSYNEQFF; CDR3 DNA: TGTGCCAGCACCTCCCAGTCCCTCCGCTCCTACAATGAGCAGTTCTTC; D gene: -; clone size: many; V gene: TRBV7-2; CDR3 length: 16; J gene: TRBJ2-1
CDR3 protein: CASSSHRLGANTEAFF; CDR3 DNA: TGTGCCAGCAGTTCGCATCGGTTGGGAGCGAACACTGAAGCTTTCTTT; D gene: -; clone size: -; V gene: TRBV6-5; CDR3 length: 16; J gene: TRBJ1-1
CDR3 protein: CASSLGSGAVQETQYF; CDR3 DNA: TGCGCCAGCAGCTTGGGGTCGGGGGCCGTCCAAGAGACCCAGTACTTC; D gene: -; clone size: few; V gene: TRBV5-1; CDR3 length: 16; J gene: TRBJ2-5
CDR3 protein: CASSLRWQNEQFF; CDR3 DNA: TGTGCCAGCAGCTTAAGGTGGCAGAATGAGCAGTTCTTC; D gene: -; clone size: many; V gene: TRBV7-3; CDR3 length: 13; J gene: TRBJ2-1
CDR3 protein: CASSAGSSIYGYTF; CDR3 DNA: TGTGCCAGCAGCGCAGGATCCTCCATCTATGGCTACACCTTC; D gene: -; clone size: -; V gene: TRBV9; CDR3 length: 14; J gene: TRBJ1-2
CDR3 protein: CASSLASASREQYF; CDR3 DNA: TGTGCCAGCAGCTTAGCGTCGGCTAGCCGGGAGCAGTACTTC; D gene: -; clone size: -; V gene: TRBV7-8; CDR3 length: 14; J gene: TRBJ2-7
CDR3 protein: CASSREGPPSNYGYTF; CDR3 DNA: TGCGCCAGCAGCCGAGAAGGTCCTCCTTCTAACTATGGCTACACCTTC; D gene: -; clone size: few; V gene: TRBV4-3; CDR3 length: 16; J gene: TRBJ1-2
CDR3 protein: CASSLAGGRYEQYF; CDR3 DNA: TGTGCCAGCAGCTTGGCAGGGGGACGCTACGAGCAGTACTTC; D gene: TRBD1; clone size: many; V gene: TRBV12-3/TRBV12-4; CDR3 length: 14; J gene: TRBJ2-7
CDR3 protein: CATSAGGGNYNEQFF; CDR3 DNA: TGTGCCACCTCGGCCGGGGGGGGAAACTACAATGAGCAGTTCTTC; D gene: TRBD2; clone size: -; V gene: TRBV24-1; CDR3 length: 15; J gene: TRBJ2-1
CDR3 protein: CASSSTRKDGNYGYTF; CDR3 DNA: TGTGCCAGCAGTTCCACCCGCAAAGACGGCAACTATGGCTACACCTTC; D gene: -; clone size: few; V gene: TRBV28; CDR3 length: 16; J gene: TRBJ1-2
CDR3 protein: CASSPDRSVSYNEQFF; CDR3 DNA: TGTGCCAGCAGCCCGGACAGGTCGGTCTCCTACAATGAGCAGTTCTTC; D gene: TRBD1; clone size: -; V gene: TRBV14; CDR3 length: 16; J gene: TRBJ2-1
CDR3 protein: CASSQEGGRTGEQYF; CDR3 DNA: TGCGCCAGCAGCCAAGAGGGGGGACGAACTGGCGAGCAGTACTTC; D gene: -; clone size: many; V gene: TRBV4-3; CDR3 length: 15; J gene: TRBJ2-7
CDR3 protein: CASSVRGSGANVLTF; CDR3 DNA: TGTGCCAGCAGCGTAAGGGGCTCTGGGGCCAACGTCCTGACTTTC; D gene: -; clone size: many; V gene: TRBV9; CDR3 length: 15; J gene: TRBJ2-6
CDR3 protein: CASSPEQGPKNIQYF; CDR3 DNA: TGTGCCAGCAGCCCCGAACAGGGGCCCAAAAACATTCAGTACTTC; D gene: TRBD1; clone size: many; V gene: TRBV12-3/TRBV12-4; CDR3 length: 15; J gene: TRBJ2-4
CDR3 protein: CAISEMASGGDEQYF; CDR3 DNA: TGTGCCATCAGTGAGATGGCTAGCGGGGGGGACGAGCAGTACTTC; D gene: TRBD2; clone size: few; V gene: TRBV10-3; CDR3 length: 15; J gene: TRBJ2-7
CDR3 protein: CASSQPTTGGYGYTF; CDR3 DNA: TGTGCCAGCTCCCAACCTACGACAGGGGGCTATGGCTACACCTTC; D gene: TRBD1; clone size: few; V gene: TRBV18; CDR3 length: 15; J gene: TRBJ1-2
CDR3 protein: CASSLRVSTNTDTQYF; CDR3 DNA: TGTGCCAGCAGCTTAAGAGTTAGCACCAACACAGATACGCAGTATTTT; D gene: -; clone size: few; V gene: TRBV11-2; CDR3 length: 16; J gene: TRBJ2-3
CDR3 protein: CATSRGMNTEAFF; CDR3 DNA: TGTGCCACCAGCAGAGGCATGAACACTGAAGCTTTCTTT; D gene: -; clone size: -; V gene: TRBV15; CDR3 length: 13; J gene: TRBJ1-1
CDR3 protein: CASSPTAGQGNSPLHF; CDR3 DNA: TGCGCCAGCAGCCCAACGGCGGGGCAGGGGAATTCACCCCTCCACTTT; D gene: -; clone size: -; V gene: TRBV5-1; CDR3 length: 16; J gene: TRBJ1-6
CDR3 protein: CASSPTTSGGTTYNEQFF; CDR3 DNA: TGTGCCAGCAGCCCAACCACTAGCGGGGGCACAACCTACAATGAGCAGTTCTTC; D gene: TRBD2; clone size: many; V gene: TRBV7-2; CDR3 length: 18; J gene: TRBJ2-1
CDR3 protein: CASSLSPGTGFYGYTF; CDR3 DNA: TGTGCCAGCAGTCTTTCACCCGGGACAGGGTTCTATGGCTACACCTTC; D gene: TRBD1; clone size: -; V gene: TRBV6-5; CDR3 length: 16; J gene: TRBJ1-2
CDR3 protein: CASSTRYSNQPQHF; CDR3 DNA: TGTGCCAGCAGCACACGATATAGCAATCAGCCCCAGCATTTT; D gene: -; clone size: many; V gene: TRBV6-5; CDR3 length: 14; J gene: TRBJ1-5